The 15 T cell receptor beta chains below come from one sample, sequenced in a study of T cell responses to AZD1222 COVID-19 vaccine. Only in-frame clones appear in the TCRdb table, and some are missing; sequencing was by immunoSEQ multiplex PCR. The table lists roughly 160,000 clones, around nine tenths of them singletons. The input for sequencing was peripheral blood, taken on day 0 of AZD1222 vaccination. The receptors come from an adult in good health.

This chain connects TRBV5-4 to TRBJ2-5, with TRBD2 as a possible D gene (7 bases). With 0 bases removed from V and 2 bases from J, the gap between germline ends came to 14 bases. The CDR3 contains 16 residues. CDR1 is SGHNT and CDR2 is YYREEE in the germline V gene (reference sequence). In DNA, the CDR3 is TGTGCCAGCAGCTTGGGCGCGGGGGCTCGACAAGAGACCCAGTACTTC. Protein: CASSLGAGARQETQYF.

The chain joins TRBV15 to TRBJ1-5, with D possibly TRBD1 on 5 matching bases. The V and J ends lost 0 bases and 7 bases respectively, with 16 bases between them. The CDR3 contains 16 residues. Germline V gene data show CDR1 as LNHNV and CDR2 as YYDKDF (reference sequence). For the CDR3, the DNA is TGTGCCACCAGCAGAGATCTACGGGGGGATAGCCAGCCCCAGCATTTT. It codes for CATSRDLRGDSQPQHF.

The rearrangement uses TRBV27 and TRBJ1-5, with D unclear. Germline CDR1 reads MNHEY; CDR2 reads SMNVEV (reference sequence). The CDR3 covers 12 residues. V lost 4 bases and J 3 bases, leaving 4 bases between the germline ends. CDR3 protein: CASSSINQPQHF. For the CDR3, the DNA is TGTGCCAGCAGTTCCATCAATCAGCCCCAGCATTTT.

The genes are TRBV10-3 and TRBJ1-1; D might be TRBD1 (5 bases). CDR3 size: 15 residues. Trimming took 0 bases from V and 0 from J, leaving 8 bases between them. Germline assignment: CDR1 ENHRY and CDR2 SYGVKD. The CDR3 sequence: CAISESGGLNTEAFF. In DNA, the CDR3 is TGTGCCATCAGTGAGTCGGGGGGTTTGAACACTGAAGCTTTCTTT.

This clone was counted once. This chain links TRBV5-4 with TRBJ2-2, with 8 bases fitting TRBD1. CDR3 length equals 13 residues. Unmatched junction bases numbered 2, after V lost 1 base and J lost 9 bases. The germline V gene encodes CDR1 SGHNT and CDR2 YYREEE (reference sequence). The CDR3 nucleotides are TGTGCCAGCAGCTTGAACAGGGGGAGGGAGCTGTTTTTT. This sequence encodes CASSLNRGRELFF.

The V and J genes are TRBV19 and TRBJ1-1; D is unclear. Per germline, CDR1 LNHDA and CDR2 SQIVND (reference sequence). This CDR3 has 15 residues. V lost 5 bases, J lost 1 base, and 14 bases lay in between. CDR3 coding DNA: TGTGCCAGTAGTCCTCACACAACGAAGAACACTGAAGCTTTCTTT. It yields the protein CASSPHTTKNTEAFF.

This clone was picked up one time. The rearrangement uses TRBV9 and TRBJ1-6; D gene uncertain. Germline V gene data show CDR1 as SGDLS and CDR2 as YYNGEE. Trimming stripped 0 bases from V and 7 bases from J, with 8 bases between. The CDR3 covers 14 residues. This chain's CDR3 is CASSVDATNSPLHF. The CDR3 DNA reads TGTGCCAGCAGCGTAGACGCCACCAATTCACCCCTCCACTTT.

The chain couples TRBV11-2 to TRBJ1-6; no definite D call. V lost 1 base and J 15 bases, leaving 10 bases between the germline ends. Germline V gives CDR1 SGHAT, CDR2 FQNNGV. The CDR3 sequence is 12 residues long. Here the CDR3 DNA reads TGTGCCAGCAGCTTAGTGTCGGGAGTCCTCCACTTT. This encodes CASSLVSGVLHF.

This chain links TRBV7-9 with TRBJ2-7; 12 nucleotides agree with TRBD2. CDR3 size: 17 residues. The germline V gene has CDR1 SEHNR and CDR2 FQNEAQ (reference sequence). J was trimmed by 3 bases and V by 1 base; bases with no gene match: 7. The CDR3 DNA follows: TGTGCCAGCAGCTTAGAGCTAGCGGGAGGGCTGTTCTACGAGCAGTACTTC. It specifies CASSLELAGGLFYEQYF. The full variable domain, its missing parts supplied by reference TRBV7-9 and TRBJ2-7, is DTGVSQNPRHKITKRGQNVTFRCDPISEHNRLYWYRQTLGQGPEFLTYFQNEAQLEKSRLLSDRFSAERPKGSFSTLEIQRTEQGDSAMYLCASSLELAGGLFYEQYFGPGTRLTVT.

The table lists this clone with a few counts. The chain uses TRBV6-1 and TRBJ1-5; 10 bases are a match to TRBD1. Germline CDR1 MNHNS, CDR2 SASEGT. This CDR3 spans 19 amino acids. With V trimmed by 2 bases and J by 9 bases, 19 bases remained unmatched. CDR3 amino acids: CASSETVSRGQGPMGPQHF. The CDR3 DNA reads as TGTGCCAGCAGTGAAACGGTCAGTAGGGGACAGGGGCCGATGGGGCCCCAGCATTTT.

The chain uses TRBV5-1 and TRBJ1-3, with 10 bases that match TRBD1. The CDR3 length is 19 residues. CDR1 and CDR2 from the germline V gene are SGHRS and YFSETQ. The V and J ends lost 0 bases and 4 bases, in that order; junction bases with no gene match: 13. The CDR3 DNA reads TGCGCCAGCAGCTTGGCTCACCGGGGGACAGGGGAACTCGGAAACACCATATATTTT. Its translation is CASSLAHRGTGELGNTIYF.

The CDR3 region is CASSVGGGQYEKLFF. CDR3 nucleotide sequence: TGTGCCAGCAGCGTAGGAGGGGGGCAGTATGAAAAACTGTTTTTT. The V call is TRBV9, the J call TRBJ1-4; TRBD1 might be the D (6 bases). This CDR3 contains 15 residues. CDR1 and CDR2 (germline): SGDLS, YYNGEE. V was trimmed by 0 bases and J by 6 bases, leaving 12 bases between them.

The chain combines TRBV11-3 with TRBJ2-1; 14 bases map to TRBD2. J was trimmed by 8 bases and V by 5 bases; bases with no gene match: 5. Germline lookup yields CDR1 SGHNT and CDR2 YENEEA. CDR3 length: 15 residues. CDR3 protein: CASSAGTSGSHEQFF. CDR3 bases: TGTGCCAGCAGCGCAGGGACTAGCGGGAGTCATGAGCAGTTCTTC.

This clone was recorded once. This sequence joins TRBV21-1 and TRBJ1-1. TRBV21-1 is a pseudogene. The length of the CDR3 is 18 residues. The CDR3 bases are TGTGCCAGCAGCCTTCCTGGGGGGTATGCTGGGGGCAACACTGAAGCTTTCTTT. Amino acids: CASSLPGGYAGGNTEAFF.

This chain links TRBV11-2 with TRBJ2-7, with 8 bases aligning to TRBD2. V was clipped by 3 bases and J by 1 base; unmatched bases: 17. This CDR3 region has 19 residues. The germline gives CDR1 SGHAT, CDR2 FQNNGV. CDR3 residues: CASSFLDQPSGGLSYEQYF. The DNA of the CDR3 is TGTGCCAGCAGCTTCCTAGATCAGCCGAGCGGGGGTTTATCCTACGAGCAGTACTTC.